These 14 T cell receptor beta chains were all obtained from the same sample, sequenced in a study of T-cell reconstitution after alpha-beta-depleted transplantation in children. As it was prepared, the TCRbeta library received unique molecular identifiers. TCRdb ran MiXCR on the PCR reads and lists one entry per CDR3 protein. Here the sample spans about 540,000 distinct CDR3 sequences, approximately 16% being singletons. Sequenced here: PBMCs from the stem cell graft donor, sampled from the stem cell graft. The receptors were sampled from a human donor who donated a stem cell graft to a child with acute lymphoblastic leukemia.

In its sample, this clonotype was seen a few times. At one end, the junction sequence differs from germline, possibly due to a read error. The chain couples TRBV6-5 to TRBJ1-4; tentative D call: TRBD1 (5 bases). This CDR3 has 15 residues. Germline lookup yields CDR1 MNHEY and CDR2 SVGAGI. The CDR3 is CASSDSGGVGEKLFF. The CDR3 DNA follows: TGTGCCAGCAGTGACTCCGGAGGGGTGGGAGAAAAACTGTTTTTT.

V usage is TRBV9 and J usage is TRBJ2-3; D remains unclear. Trimming took off 3 bases at V and 0 bases at J, with 8 bases between the two ends. In germline, CDR1 is SGDLS, CDR2 YYNGEE. This CDR3 comprises 14 residues. The CDR3 is CASSARFSTDTQYF. CDR3 sequence (DNA): TGTGCCAGCAGCGCCAGGTTTAGCACAGATACGCAGTATTTT.

The chain carries TRBV7-6 and TRBJ2-1, with TRBD2 matching over 10 bases. This CDR3 region has 17 residues. CDR1 SGHVS and CDR2 FNYEAQ come from the germline V gene. Trimming cost V 3 bases and J 6 bases; bases outside gene matches: 11. The DNA of the CDR3 is TGTGCCAGCAGCTTTATCAGCGGGAGGGCCTTTCGCAATGAGCAGTTCTTC. Translating gives CASSFISGRAFRNEQFF.

CDR3 DNA sequence: TGTGCCAGCAGCCGCCTAGAGGGCTCCTATAATTCACCCCTCCACTTT. Translation gives CASSRLEGSYNSPLHF. This rearrangement joins TRBV9 to TRBJ1-6; D remains ambiguous. V was trimmed by 4 bases and J by 0 bases, leaving 11 bases between them. The CDR3 length is 16 residues. Germline V lookup: CDR1 SGDLS, CDR2 YYNGEE.

This clonotype was seen more than once but under ten times. The chain joins TRBV5-4 to TRBJ2-1; maybe TRBD1 (7 bases). The germline CDR1 and CDR2 sequences are SGHNT and YYREEE (reference sequence). The CDR3 sequence is 12 residues long. V shed 2 bases and J shed 10 bases, with 10 bases lying between them. Here the CDR3 reads CASSFGGGEQFF. In nucleotides, the CDR3 is TGTGCCAGCAGCTTCGGAGGGGGCGAGCAGTTCTTC. Full variable domain (rest looked up from reference TRBV5-4 and TRBJ2-1): ETGVTQSPTHLIKTRGQQVTLRCSSQSGHNTVSWYQQALGQGPQFIFQYYREEENGRGNFPPRFSGLQFPNYSSELNVNALELDDSALYLCASSFGGGEQFFGPGTRLTVL.

The chain couples TRBV2 to TRBJ2-3; no firm D call. In germline, CDR1 is SNHLY, CDR2 FYNNEI. The V and J ends lost 2 bases and 10 bases respectively, with 4 bases between them. CDR3 size: 10 residues. This CDR3 is CASSETAQYF. CDR3 bases: TGTGCCAGCAGTGAAACTGCGCAGTATTTT.

This clonotype occurred a few times. This chain links TRBV7-9 with TRBJ1-5; 7 bases are a match to TRBD1. CDR3 length equals 15 residues. V dropped 1 base and J dropped 4; count of bases not matched to a gene: 4. The germline CDR1 and CDR2 sequences are SEHNR and FQNEAQ (reference sequence). CDR3 in DNA: TGTGCCAGCAGCTTAGGTGACAGGGTGAATCAGCCCCAGCATTTT. It translates to CASSLGDRVNQPQHF.

The chain uses TRBV7-8 and TRBJ2-1, with 7 bases lining up with TRBD1. The CDR3 runs to 15 residues. From germline, CDR1 is SGHVS and CDR2 FQNEAQ. Unmatched junction bases numbered 10, after V lost 5 bases and J lost 6 bases. The CDR3 protein is CASSLRQGRGNEQFF. The CDR3 region has the DNA TGTGCCAGCAGCCTGAGACAGGGAAGGGGCAATGAGCAGTTCTTC.

J is TRBJ2-7 and V is TRBV4-1, with 7 bases lining up with TRBD2. Germline V gives CDR1 MGHRA, CDR2 YSYEKL. The CDR3 is 15 amino acids. The ends lost 0 bases at V and 2 bases at J; junction bases unmatched: 4. The CDR3 DNA is TGCGCCAGCAGCCAAGATTCGGGGACTACCTACGAGCAGTACTTC. Translating it yields CASSQDSGTTYEQYF.

The chain links TRBV6-2 or TRBV6-3 to TRBJ2-7, with TRBD2 matching 11 bases. The germline CDR1 and CDR2 sequences are MNHEY and SVGEGT. This CDR3 contains 16 residues. V lost 7 bases and J lost 3; bases outside the gene matches: 11. In DNA, the CDR3 is TGTGCCAGCACTGACTTTTTAGCGGGAGGGATCTACGAGCAGTACTTC. Translating it yields CASTDFLAGGIYEQYF.

V and J are TRBV6-5 and TRBJ2-1; D remains ambiguous. The CDR3 is made up of 13 amino acids. V gave up 0 bases and J gave up 5 bases, with 5 bases separating them. Germline CDR1 is MNHEY and CDR2 is SVGAGI. The CDR3 DNA is TGTGCCAGCAGTTACTCAGGAGACAATGAGCAGTTCTTC. It is translated as CASSYSGDNEQFF.

The chain joins TRBV3-1 to TRBJ2-7; D is perhaps TRBD1 (6 bases). Trimming left V 4 bases short and J 2 bases short, with 18 bases between. Germline V gene data show CDR1 as LGHDT and CDR2 as YNNKEL (reference sequence). This CDR3 is 16 amino acids long. Here the CDR3 DNA reads TGTGCCAGCAGCCCAGGGGCCTGGACGACGACCTACGAGCAGTACTTC. It is translated as CASSPGAWTTTYEQYF.

The rearrangement links TRBV5-1 to TRBJ2-7; perhaps TRBD2 as D (6 bases). V was pared by 7 bases and J by 7 bases, with 18 bases between. This CDR3 spans 13 amino acids. Germline-derived CDR1 and CDR2 are SGHRS and YFSETQ. This chain's CDR3 is CASGLRGPGEQYF. CDR3 sequence (DNA): TGCGCCAGCGGCCTGCGGGGACCTGGGGAGCAGTACTTC.

The table lists this clonotype with a few counts. The V and J genes are TRBV6-2 or TRBV6-3 and TRBJ2-7, with unresolved D. Trimming took off 8 bases at V and 2 bases at J, with 31 bases between the two ends. Germline V gives CDR1 MNHEY, CDR2 SVGEGT. The CDR3 covers 19 residues. The CDR3 region has the DNA TGTGCCAGCCATCTATTTCCCTCTCTCGATCAGAGACATCCCTACGAGCAGTACTTC. Amino acid sequence: CASHLFPSLDQRHPYEQYF.